This TCR beta chain is from a study of cytomegalovirus exposure and HLA in healthy donors. For the study at large: Unique TCRs from HLA-typed donors, 65 million to 85 million of them, were held in an early data release. Within the Caucasian-associated ancestry cluster were roughly 82% of the approximately 400 genotyped donors.

Use of 60 Vbeta and 13 Jbeta primers characterized the PCR. This table comes from immunoSEQ multiplex PCR, and its TCRdb copy is limited to in-frame clones, with some not included. The table has 150,000 to 200,000 clones, 80% to 85% seen once. Study results and limitations: The authors assumed roughly uniform sequencing depth across donors for presence/absence analyses.

Remarks on this clone: Its antigen is unidentified.

The CDR3 spans 10 residues. Germline V CDR1 and CDR2: DFQATT, SNEGSKA (reference sequence). V is TRBV20-1 and J is TRBJ1-1, with D possibly being TRBD1 (5 bases). Sample: PBMCs. The receptor's source is a man aged 45 to 65 in good health and CMV-seropositive. The CDR3 is CTPGGWRAFF. CDR3 sequence (DNA): TGCACCCCCGGGGGGTGGCGGGCTTTCTTT.